Following are 3 T cell receptor beta chains from one sample sequenced in a study of T cell responses to AZD1222 COVID-19 vaccine. TCRdb's table, derived via immunoSEQ multiplex PCR, lists solely in-frame clones and lacks some. The data contain about 150,000 clones, about nine tenths of them singletons. The specimen was peripheral blood, collected 28 days after the second AZD1222 dose. The receptor set was obtained from an adult who received the AZD1222 COVID-19 vaccine.

This chain connects TRBV19 to TRBJ1-3; D gene ambiguous. Germline values: CDR1 LNHDA, CDR2 SQIVND (reference sequence). This CDR3 is 15 amino acids long. Trimming took off 7 bases at V and 0 bases at J, with 13 bases between the two ends. The CDR3 loop is CASMIGRSSGNTIYF. The CDR3 nucleotides are TGTGCCAGTATGATCGGCAGGAGCTCTGGAAACACCATATATTTT.

The chain couples TRBV27 to TRBJ2-1; the D is unclear. Looked up from germline, CDR1 is MNHEY and CDR2 is SMNVEV (reference sequence). Deletions cut 5 bases from V and 3 bases from J, with 17 bases between. The CDR3 spans 16 residues. CDR3 region: CASSTHPGNFYNEQFF. The CDR3 DNA follows: TGTGCCAGCAGTACCCACCCAGGAAATTTCTACAATGAGCAGTTCTTC.

This sequence joins TRBV5-1 and TRBJ2-3, with TRBD1 identical over 9 bases. The germline gives CDR1 SGHRS, CDR2 YFSETQ. The CDR3 has 14 residues. V lost 5 bases, J lost 1 base, and 2 bases stayed unmatched. The CDR3 nucleotides read TGCGCCAGCAGGCGGGACAGGGGCACAGATACGCAGTATTTT. Translation gives CASRRDRGTDTQYF.